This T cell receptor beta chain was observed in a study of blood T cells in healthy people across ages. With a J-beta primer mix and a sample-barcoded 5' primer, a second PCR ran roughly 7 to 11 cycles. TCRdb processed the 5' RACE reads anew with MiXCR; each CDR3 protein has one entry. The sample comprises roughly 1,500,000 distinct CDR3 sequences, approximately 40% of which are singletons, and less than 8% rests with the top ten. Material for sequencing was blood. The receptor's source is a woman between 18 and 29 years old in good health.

The CDR3 spells CASSYSSGSLPDTQYF. DNA of the CDR3: TGTGCCAGCAGTTATTCTAGCGGGAGTCTCCCAGATACGCAGTATTTT. The chain is built from TRBV6-6 and TRBJ2-3, with 10 bases fitting TRBD2. The CDR3 is 16 amino acids. Germline CDR1 MNHNY, CDR2 SVGAGI (reference sequence). After removal of 3 bases from V and 4 bases from J, the junction contained 7 bases not matched to a gene.